The sequence of this TCR beta chain was determined in a study of cytomegalovirus exposure and HLA in healthy donors. As for the study in general: Caucasian-associated ancestry cluster membership applied to 75% to 85% of some 400 genotyped donors.

Points on this clone: Its antigen is still unknown.

PCR amplification relied on 60 Vbeta primers (plus 13 Jbeta primers). The repertoire was sequenced with immunoSEQ multiplex PCR; TCRdb's copy has only in-frame clones and lacks some. Among about 200,000 clones listed, roughly 80% were seen once. The CDR3 length is 14 residues. CDR1 and CDR2 from the germline V gene are MDHEN and SYDVKM. V was cut by 2 bases and J by 2 bases, with 10 bases left in between. Study-level results: Rarity marked most TCR sequences, yet some public TCRs occurred in many donors. Reportedly, HLA-A and HLA-B alleles of most subjects were accurately predicted from TCR beta. A later analysis appeared to link common viral pathogens to several of the most significant clusters.

Sequenced sample: PBMCs. The clonotype was recovered from a man aged 25-45 years in good health and CMV-seronegative. The V and J genes are TRBV28 and TRBJ2-7; D uncertain. CDR3 in DNA: TGTGCCAGCAGTTTACCGAGACACCCCTACGAGCAGTACTTC. As protein: CASSLPRHPYEQYF. Full variable domain (rest looked up from reference TRBV28 and TRBJ2-7): DVKVTQSSRYLVKRTGEKVFLECVQDMDHENMFWYRQDPGLGLRLIYFSYDVKMKEKGDIPEGYSVSREKKERFSLILESASTNQTSMYLCASSLPRHPYEQYFGPGTRLTVT.